The 8 T cell receptor beta chains in this list originate from one sample, sequenced in a study of blood T cell repertoires in COVID-19. Sequencing used immunoSEQ multiplex PCR; TCRdb keeps in-frame clones, though not all of them. This table has approximately 300,000 clones, more than 85% appearing once. Sequenced material: peripheral blood. These receptors were obtained from a man aged 40-55 years with acute or convalescent COVID-19.

J is TRBJ2-5 and V is TRBV7-2; no definite D call. The CDR3 is made up of 15 amino acids. Germline V gene data show CDR1 as SGHTA and CDR2 as FQGNSA. Trimming pared 3 bases from V and 7 bases from J, leaving 18 bases between. For the CDR3, the DNA is TGTGCCAGCAGCTTTCTTGTGGCGGCCTCGGGGACCCAGTACTTC. It yields the protein CASSFLVAASGTQYF. Drawing the rest from reference TRBV7-2 and TRBJ2-5, the complete variable domain is GAGVSQSPSNKVTEKGKDVELRCDPISGHTALYWYRQSLGQGLEFLIYFQGNSAPDKSGLPSDRFSAERTGGSVSTLTIQRTQQEDSAVYLCASSFLVAASGTQYFGPGTRLLVL.

The chain is built from TRBV6-1 and TRBJ1-2; 7 nucleotides agree with TRBD1. CDR3 length: 12 residues. The junction had 5 bases not matched to a gene; V was cut back by 1 base and J by 12 bases. The germline CDR1 and CDR2 sequences are MNHNS and SASEGT. The CDR3: CASSEGRGENTF. The CDR3 DNA follows: TGTGCCAGCAGTGAAGGCAGGGGGGAAAACACCTTC.

The genes are TRBV7-9 and TRBJ2-1; no definite D call. The CDR3 loop spans 12 amino acids. Germline V CDR1 and CDR2: SEHNR, FQNEAQ (reference sequence). With 1 base removed from V and 10 bases from J, the gap between germline ends came to 8 bases. The CDR3 reads CASSLVGEEQFF. The CDR3 DNA reads TGTGCCAGCAGCTTAGTGGGCGAGGAGCAGTTCTTC. Combining the CDR3 with reference TRBV7-9 and TRBJ2-1 gives the whole variable domain DTGVSQNPRHKITKRGQNVTFRCDPISEHNRLYWYRQTLGQGPEFLTYFQNEAQLEKSRLLSDRFSAERPKGSFSTLEIQRTEQGDSAMYLCASSLVGEEQFFGPGTRLTVL.

Regarding this clone: This same CDR3 is encoded by further DNA sequences in the sample. The rearrangement joins TRBV7-8 to TRBJ2-1, with D tentatively TRBD1 (5 bases). The CDR3 extends over 13 amino acids. Germline CDR1 and CDR2: SGHVS and FQNEAQ. Trimming shortened V by 9 bases and J by 6 bases, and 15 bases separated the two germline ends. The CDR3 DNA sequence: TGTGCCAGTTCGCTTGACAGAGGCAATGAGCAGTTCTTC. It encodes CASSLDRGNEQFF. The complete variable domain, with remaining parts taken from reference TRBV7-8 and TRBJ2-1, reads GAGVSQSPRYKVAKRGQDVALRCDPISGHVSLFWYQQALGQGPEFLTYFQNEAQLDKSGLPSDRFFAERPEGSVSTLKIQRTQQEDSAVYLCASSLDRGNEQFFGPGTRLTVL.

This chain joins TRBV2 and TRBJ2-7; 11 nucleotides line up with TRBD1. Germline values: CDR1 SNHLY, CDR2 FYNNEI. This CDR3 has 14 amino acids. The CDR3, as DNA: TGTGCTACCGGGAGGGACAGGGGGTTTTACGAGCAGTACTTC. As protein: CATGRDRGFYEQYF. The full variable domain, its missing parts supplied by reference TRBV2 and TRBJ2-7, is EPEVTQTPSHQVTQMGQEVILRCVPISNHLYFYWYRQILGQKVEFLVSFYNNEISEKSEIFDDQFSVERPDGSNFTLKIRSTKLEDSAMYFCATGRDRGFYEQYFGPGTRLTVT.

The gene calls are TRBV7-7 and TRBJ2-1, with TRBD2 identical over 12 bases. The CDR3 extends over 15 amino acids. Germline V gives CDR1 SSHAT, CDR2 FNYEAQ (reference sequence). Trimming removed 4 bases from V and 6 bases from J; junction bases left unmatched: 4. CDR3 amino acids: CASSSSGGAVNEQFF. CDR3 DNA sequence: TGTGCCAGCAGCTCTAGCGGGGGGGCCGTCAATGAGCAGTTCTTC. Variable domain in full (rest from reference TRBV7-7 and TRBJ2-1): GAGVSQSPRYKVTKRGQDVTLRCDPISSHATLYWYQQALGQGPEFLTYFNYEAQPDKSGLPSDRFSAERPEGSISTLTIQRTEQRDSAMYRCASSSSGGAVNEQFFGPGTRLTVL.

This chain connects TRBV13 to TRBJ2-2; D is possibly TRBD1 (6 bases). Germline-derived CDR1 and CDR2 are PRHDT and FYEKMQ (reference sequence). V was trimmed by 3 bases and J by 0 bases, leaving 14 bases between them. The CDR3 spans 17 residues. The CDR3: CASSLITGTPNTGELFF. CDR3 nucleotides: TGTGCCAGCAGCTTGATTACAGGGACCCCGAACACCGGGGAGCTGTTTTTT.

The chain is built from TRBV14 and TRBJ1-1, with D perhaps matching TRBD1 (5 bases). The CDR3 spans 15 residues. CDR1 is SGHDN, CDR2 FVKESK, per germline. Trimming cost V 5 bases and J 0 bases, with 13 bases left between them. CDR3 region: CASSNTGHLNTEAFF. The CDR3 bases are TGTGCCAGCAGCAACACAGGACATTTGAACACTGAAGCTTTCTTT.